What follows are 22 T cell receptor beta chains derived from one specimen sequenced in a study of T cells in localized non-small cell lung cancer. The repertoire was sequenced with immunoSEQ multiplex PCR; TCRdb's copy has only in-frame clones and lacks some. The sample records tens of thousands of clones, approximately 80% being singletons. Sequences were derived from peripheral blood, sampled before any cancer treatment. These receptors all stem from a male donor older than 55 with stage III squamous cell lung carcinoma.

This clone came up once. The DNA for the CDR3 is TGTGCCAGCAGCTCCGACTCAATAGACGAGCAGTACTTC. Translated, it gives CASSSDSIDEQYF. The chain employs TRBV5-4 and TRBJ2-7; D is unresolved. V was shortened by 3 bases and J by 5 bases, with 12 bases between the two germline ends. CDR1 and CDR2 from the germline V gene are SGHNT and YYREEE (reference sequence). CDR3 length: 13 amino acids. The full variable domain, with the rest looked up from reference TRBV5-4 and TRBJ2-7, is ETGVTQSPTHLIKTRGQQVTLRCSSQSGHNTVSWYQQALGQGPQFIFQYYREEENGRGNFPPRFSGLQFPNYSSELNVNALELDDSALYLCASSSDSIDEQYFGPGTRLTVT.

V usage is TRBV5-4 and J usage is TRBJ1-2; TRBD1 matches 9 bases. Trimming at V came to 3 bases and at J to 2 bases, leaving 2 bases not matched to a gene. The CDR3 is 14 amino acids. Germline lookup yields CDR1 SGHNT and CDR2 YYREEE (reference sequence). The CDR3 nucleotides are TGTGCCAGCAGCTCGGGACAGGGCAACTATGGCTACACCTTC. Translating it yields CASSSGQGNYGYTF.

The chain employs TRBV19 and TRBJ2-5; D not certain. CDR1 and CDR2 from the germline V gene are LNHDA and SQIVND (reference sequence). This CDR3 region has 12 residues. The V gene lost 3 bases and the J gene lost 4 bases, with 6 bases spanning the gap. The DNA for the CDR3 is TGTGCCAGTAGTATCCACGGAGAGACCCAGTACTTC. It specifies CASSIHGETQYF.

J is TRBJ2-2 and V is TRBV7-2; 9 nucleotides line up with TRBD2. Germline loops: CDR1 SGHTA, CDR2 FQGNSA. This CDR3 is 16 amino acids long. Unmatched junction bases numbered 2, after V lost 1 base and J lost 2 bases. The CDR3 nucleotides read TGTGCCAGCAGCTTAGGGCTAGCGGGAAACACCGGGGAGCTGTTTTTT. Its translation is CASSLGLAGNTGELFF.

This sequence joins TRBV30 and TRBJ1-5, with D unresolved. Per the germline V gene, CDR1 is GTSNPN and CDR2 is SVGIG (reference sequence). The V end was cut by 0 bases, the J end by 3 bases, with 6 bases between. This CDR3 is 13 amino acids long. The CDR3 nucleotides are TGTGCCTGGAGTGTGGACCCCAATCAGCCCCAGCATTTT. Amino acid sequence: CAWSVDPNQPQHF.

The genes are TRBV6-1 and TRBJ1-6; 10 bases map to TRBD1. Germline lookup yields CDR1 MNHNS and CDR2 SASEGT. Unmatched junction bases numbered 8, after V lost 5 bases and J lost 10 bases. CDR3 length equals 15 residues. The CDR3 sequence: CASSPRDRGSSPLHF. CDR3 DNA sequence: TGTGCCAGCAGTCCCCGGGACAGGGGATCCTCACCCCTCCACTTT.

The chain recombines TRBV5-1 with TRBJ2-3; 11 nucleotides agree with TRBD2. Germline-derived CDR1 and CDR2 are SGHRS and YFSETQ. The CDR3 extends over 15 amino acids. The V segment lost 3 bases and the J segment 3 bases; nucleotides outside the gene matches: 3. The CDR3 bases are TGCGCCAGCAGCTATAGCGGGGGGGTTACAGATACGCAGTATTTT. Translating gives CASSYSGGVTDTQYF.

The chain uses TRBV6-5 and TRBJ1-1; 8 positions match TRBD1. The trim removed 5 bases at V and 6 bases at J, leaving 8 bases unmatched. The CDR3 extends over 14 amino acids. From germline, CDR1 is MNHEY and CDR2 SVGAGI. The DNA of the CDR3 is TGTGCCAGCAGTCGCCAGGGGGCCGGGGCTGAAGCTTTCTTT. Translation: CASSRQGAGAEAFF.

J is TRBJ1-3 and V is TRBV2; D is possibly TRBD1 (5 bases). Germline CDR1 reads SNHLY; CDR2 reads FYNNEI. Trimming removed 1 base at V and 0 bases at J, with 10 bases between. The CDR3 consists of 16 residues. The CDR3 loop reads CASSEDRTSSGNTIYF. As DNA, the CDR3 is TGTGCCAGCAGTGAAGACAGGACGAGCTCTGGAAACACCATATATTTT.

In its sample, this clone was seen a few times. The rearrangement uses TRBV19 and TRBJ1-1, with a weak D call TRBD1 (5 bases). Germline lookup yields CDR1 LNHDA and CDR2 SQIVND (reference sequence). The CDR3 length is 12 residues. Trimming took off 6 bases at V and 5 bases at J, with 10 bases between the two ends. The CDR3 bases are TGTGCCAGTAGGGGCGAGGGGACTGAAGCTTTCTTT. It specifies CASRGEGTEAFF.

V gene TRBV11-3 combines with J gene TRBJ2-5; 7 bases map to TRBD1. With 5 bases clipped from V and 1 base from J, the junction kept 7 bases outside the gene matches. The V gene's germline CDR1 is SGHNT and CDR2 YENEEA. The CDR3 contains 15 residues. CDR3 in DNA: TGTGCCAGCAGCCCCACAGGGACAGCCCAAGAGACCCAGTACTTC. Amino acids: CASSPTGTAQETQYF.

This sequence joins TRBV18 and TRBJ1-1; 8 bases are shared with TRBD1. The V and J ends lost 4 bases and 3 bases, in that order; junction bases with no gene match: 10. The CDR3 has 16 residues. Germline lookup yields CDR1 KGHSH and CDR2 LQKENI. Here the CDR3 reads CASSLNRDRLYTEAFF. CDR3 in DNA: TGTGCCAGCTCACTTAACCGGGACAGGCTGTACACTGAAGCTTTCTTT.

The chain joins TRBV14 to TRBJ2-5; D possibly matches TRBD1 or TRBD2 (6 bases each). CDR1 and CDR2 from the germline V gene are SGHDN and FVKESK. The ends were cut back, 4 bases at V and 1 base at J, with 13 bases in the middle. The CDR3 is 15 residues long. CDR3 amino acids: CASSRRGTSQETQYF. Here the CDR3 DNA reads TGTGCCAGCAGCCGGAGGGGGACTTCCCAAGAGACCCAGTACTTC.

The chain couples TRBV10-3 to TRBJ2-1; 7 nucleotides match TRBD1. CDR1 and CDR2 (germline): ENHRY, SYGVKD. This CDR3 region has 14 residues. Trimming at V came to 8 bases and at J to 0 bases, leaving 4 bases not matched to a gene. CDR3 loop: CAIQGDPSYNEQFF. CDR3 bases: TGTGCCATCCAGGGGGACCCCTCCTACAATGAGCAGTTCTTC.

This clone was recorded a few times. Other DNA sequences in the sample encode the same CDR3. The chain couples TRBV7-6 to TRBJ2-3; D is uncertain. From germline, CDR1 is SGHVS and CDR2 FNYEAQ. The CDR3 contains 15 residues. V shed 0 bases and J shed 0 bases, with 7 bases lying between them. The chain's CDR3 is CASSLADGSTDTQYF. The CDR3 DNA follows: TGTGCCAGCAGCTTAGCGGACGGGAGCACAGATACGCAGTATTTT.

V and J are TRBV27 and TRBJ1-2; possibly TRBD1 for D (6 bases). The germline V gene has CDR1 MNHEY and CDR2 SMNVEV (reference sequence). V lost 5 bases and J 8 bases, leaving 24 bases between the germline ends. The CDR3 has 16 amino acids. The chain's CDR3 is CASSLGGLSAPGGYTF. The DNA for the CDR3 is TGTGCCAGCAGTCTGGGGGGGCTCTCAGCTCCTGGGGGCTACACCTTC.

The V gene is TRBV5-4, the J gene TRBJ2-7; D possibly corresponds to TRBD1 (6 bases). In germline, CDR1 is SGHNT, CDR2 YYREEE (reference sequence). V was pared by 4 bases and J by 2 bases, with 10 bases between. The CDR3 totals 13 residues. The CDR3 bases are TGTGCCAGCAGCCAAACAGGGACCTACGAGCAGTACTTC. As protein: CASSQTGTYEQYF. Using reference TRBV5-4 and TRBJ2-7 for the parts outside the CDR3, the full variable domain is ETGVTQSPTHLIKTRGQQVTLRCSSQSGHNTVSWYQQALGQGPQFIFQYYREEENGRGNFPPRFSGLQFPNYSSELNVNALELDDSALYLCASSQTGTYEQYFGPGTRLTVT.

The V gene is TRBV5-1, the J gene TRBJ2-1; D is undetermined. Trimming removed 4 bases from V and 7 bases from J, with 15 bases in between. Germline lookup yields CDR1 SGHRS and CDR2 YFSETQ. The CDR3 is 14 amino acids. CDR3 in amino acids: CASSIARGRNEQFF. The CDR3 DNA follows: TGCGCCAGCAGCATTGCTAGAGGTAGGAATGAGCAGTTCTTC. The full variable domain, rest sourced from reference TRBV5-1 and TRBJ2-1, is KAGVTQTPRYLIKTRGQQVTLSCSPISGHRSVSWYQQTPGQGLQFLFEYFSETQRNKGNFPGRFSGRQFSNSRSEMNVSTLELGDSALYLCASSIARGRNEQFFGPGTRLTVL.

The genes are TRBV7-2 and TRBJ2-1; 7 positions agree with TRBD1. The CDR3 consists of 14 residues. Looked up from germline, CDR1 is SGHTA and CDR2 is FQGNSA. V shed 4 bases and J 6 bases; nucleotides not matched to a gene: 6. Written as DNA, the CDR3 is TGTGCCAGCAGCTCCAGGACAGGAAGCAATGAGCAGTTCTTC. The encoded protein is CASSSRTGSNEQFF.

CDR3 amino acids: CASSPAGWGAGTDTQYF. CDR3 nucleotide sequence: TGTGCCAGCAGCCCGGCTGGTTGGGGGGCCGGGACAGATACGCAGTATTTT. This chain links TRBV5-4 with TRBJ2-3, with D possibly called TRBD1 or TRBD2 (6 bases each). Germline-derived CDR1 and CDR2 are SGHNT and YYREEE (reference sequence). V shed 4 bases and J shed 3 bases, with 21 bases lying between them. This CDR3 has 17 residues.

The table lists this clone with a count of one. The V gene is TRBV6-1, the J gene TRBJ1-5; maybe TRBD1 (6 bases). Germline V lookup: CDR1 MNHNS, CDR2 SASEGT. Trimming took 1 base from V and 7 from J, leaving 11 bases between them. This CDR3 is 14 amino acids long. CDR3 DNA sequence: TGTGCCAGCAGTGAAGGCAGGGGCAGACAGCCCCAGCATTTT. This encodes CASSEGRGRQPQHF.

CDR3 loop: CASNRGGVSQETQYF. CDR3 in DNA: TGTGCCAGTAACAGAGGGGGAGTGAGCCAAGAGACCCAGTACTTC. This rearrangement joins TRBV19 to TRBJ2-5, with D maybe TRBD1 (6 bases). CDR3 length: 15 residues. V was shortened by 7 bases and J by 1 base, with 16 bases between the two germline ends. CDR1 is LNHDA, CDR2 SQIVND, per germline (reference sequence).